The sequence of this T cell receptor beta chain was determined in a study of T cells in Graves' hyperthyroidism and ophthalmopathy (dated by TCRdb to about 2019). General notes on the study: Peripheral blood was collected at initial diagnosis, before any treatment. TCR V-J signatures able to tell the groups apart were searched for in a discovery cohort of approximately 95 patients, of whom 40 to 45 had Graves' ophthalmopathy and about 60 had stable Graves' hyperthyroidism. Prospective prediction of ophthalmopathy was tested in an independent validation cohort of about 19 hyperthyroidism patients and roughly 16 patients who later progressed to ophthalmopathy. The roughly 100 discovery patients were randomly divided into training and test sets at a 7:3 ratio. Thyroid tissue and blood T-cell repertoires from six Graves' hyperthyroidism patients were also compared in the study. After sampling, hyperthyroidism patients received methimazole starting at 30 mg daily, and ophthalmopathy patients received high-dose intravenous methylprednisolone. According to the paper, TCR Vbeta CDR3 sequencing was carried out on approximately 140 peripheral blood samples, which came from over 40 ophthalmopathy, roughly 75 hyperthyroidism and about 17 progressor patients. General conclusions and limits of the study: Most expanded thyroid clonotypes (frequency above 0.001) were also detected in blood, a finding suggesting that blood repertoires may reflect thyroid immune responses. In validation, the model predicted progression to ophthalmopathy with roughly 70% sensitivity and around 72% specificity, a median of 6.5 months before onset. Ophthalmopathy was separated from stable hyperthyroidism by a 13 V-J signature model, with roughly 88% sensitivity and approximately 81% specificity obtained in cross-validation and 80%/75% obtained in testing. No statistical method was used to set the sample size in advance, and investigators knew the group allocation.

Regarding this clonotype: The antigen it binds to is not known. Base qualities were left out, and no much larger clone turns up one base away.

For CDR1 and CDR2, the germline V gene lists KGHSH and LQKENI. The germline ends are 14 bases apart after V is trimmed by 3 bases and J by 2 bases. The CDR3 runs 15 amino acids, cysteine and phenylalanine included. Of all the DNA, just the CDR3 is kept, 45 bases in frame from base 1. Moderately to severely active disease, a Clinical Activity Score of at least 3, a NOSPECS grade of at least 4, and a duration under 3 months were present in ophthalmopathy patients. The study excluded patients with uncontrolled infections, other autoimmune diseases, pregnancy or lactation. Diagnoses were established on the basis of clinical symptoms, serum thyroxine and TRAb, thyroid ultrasound, and orbital computed tomography. Ficoll-Paque density gradient centrifugation was used to isolate PBMCs from approximately 11 ml of fresh peripheral blood. Total RNA was extracted using Trizol reagent, and RNA quality was assessed on an Agilent 2100 Bioanalyzer.

TCR beta CDR3 regions were amplified from RNA transcripts. The TCR CDR3 was subjected to a first round of RT-PCR using the HTBI primer set and the Qiagen OneStep RT-PCR kit. A second multiplex PCR round built the libraries, followed by size selection and purification. Sequencing of the libraries was done on an Illumina HiSeq2000 using paired-end 100 bp reads. The study's own analysis went as follows. SOAPnuke was used to process the raw data, with reads discarded if the reads contained adapters or uncalled bases, had a mean Phred below 15, or lacked an exact constant-primer or identifier match. High-quality paired reads were merged using COPE v1.2.5, and each unique nucleotide sequence was defined as a clonotype. MiTCR v1.1 was used to align clonotypes to the IMGT TRBV, TRBD and TRBJ reference segments. Analysis was restricted to V-J combinations with a frequency above 0.0001, which covered just over 98% of repertoires. A TCS score was defined as the ratio between F50 (clonal expansion) and ExV (chaos), using BLOSUM62-based TCRdist between CDR3 peptides within each V-J. Welch's t-statistics and random forest reduced approximately 520 V-J features to roughly 13, which were used in a naive Bayes classifier (R e1071). In TCRdb, the public reads were trimmed at Q25 with fastp and aligned with MiXCR, with productive beta chains retained. Records with the same CDR3 protein are collapsed into one entry carrying the most frequent genes and DNA. TCRdb assigned the V and J calls; the authors' analysis was not used. The table for this sample lists about 250,000 distinct CDR3 sequences; about 20% of them were counted only once. Together, the top ten hold over 55% of the sample.

The receptor comes from a man younger than 40 with Graves' ophthalmopathy. This sequence uses TRBV18 and TRBJ2-7; the D gene cannot be resolved reliably. Sequenced material: blood. The nucleotide sequence reads TGTGCCAGCTCACCTATCCTATCCCCTACCTACGAGCAGTACTTC. Its coded protein is CASSPILSPTYEQYF.